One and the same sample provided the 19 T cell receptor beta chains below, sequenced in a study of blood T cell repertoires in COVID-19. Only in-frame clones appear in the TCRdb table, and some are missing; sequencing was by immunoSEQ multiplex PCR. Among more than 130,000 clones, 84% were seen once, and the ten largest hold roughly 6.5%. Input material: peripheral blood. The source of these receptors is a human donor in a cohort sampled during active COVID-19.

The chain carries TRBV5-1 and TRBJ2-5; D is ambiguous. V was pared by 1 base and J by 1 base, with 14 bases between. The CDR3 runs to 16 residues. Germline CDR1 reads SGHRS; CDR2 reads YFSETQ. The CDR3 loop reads CASSLKGLASQETQYF. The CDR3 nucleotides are TGCGCCAGCAGCTTGAAAGGCCTCGCTAGCCAAGAGACCCAGTACTTC.

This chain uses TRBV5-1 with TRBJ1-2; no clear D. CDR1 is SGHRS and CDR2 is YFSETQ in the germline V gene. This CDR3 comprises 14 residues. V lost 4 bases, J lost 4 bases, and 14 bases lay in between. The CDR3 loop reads CASSPGIPAYGYTF. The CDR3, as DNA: TGCGCCAGCAGCCCGGGTATCCCTGCCTATGGCTACACCTTC.

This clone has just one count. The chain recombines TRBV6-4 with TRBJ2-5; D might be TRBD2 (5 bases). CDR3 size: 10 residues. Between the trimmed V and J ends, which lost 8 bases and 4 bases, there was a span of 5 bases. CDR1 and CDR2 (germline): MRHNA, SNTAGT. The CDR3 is CASAGETQYF. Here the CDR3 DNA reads TGTGCCAGCGCGGGAGAGACCCAGTACTTC.

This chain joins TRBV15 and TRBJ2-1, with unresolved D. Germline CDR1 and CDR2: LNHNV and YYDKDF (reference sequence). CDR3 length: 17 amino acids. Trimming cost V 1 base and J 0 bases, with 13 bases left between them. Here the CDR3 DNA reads TGTGCCACCAGCAGAGTTAGGCGGTTGAGCTCCTACAATGAGCAGTTCTTC. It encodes CATSRVRRLSSYNEQFF.

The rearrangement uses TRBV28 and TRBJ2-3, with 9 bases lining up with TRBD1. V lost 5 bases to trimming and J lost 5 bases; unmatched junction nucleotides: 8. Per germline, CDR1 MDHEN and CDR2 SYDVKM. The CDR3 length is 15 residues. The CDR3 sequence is CASSGSGQGRDTQYF. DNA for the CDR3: TGTGCCAGCAGTGGATCGGGACAGGGTCGAGATACGCAGTATTTT.

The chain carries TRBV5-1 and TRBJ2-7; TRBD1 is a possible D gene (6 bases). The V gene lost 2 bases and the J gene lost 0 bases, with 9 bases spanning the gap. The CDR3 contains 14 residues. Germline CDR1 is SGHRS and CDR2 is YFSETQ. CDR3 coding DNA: TGCGCCAGCAGCTTAGGGGGTAACTCCTACGAGCAGTACTTC. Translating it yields CASSLGGNSYEQYF.

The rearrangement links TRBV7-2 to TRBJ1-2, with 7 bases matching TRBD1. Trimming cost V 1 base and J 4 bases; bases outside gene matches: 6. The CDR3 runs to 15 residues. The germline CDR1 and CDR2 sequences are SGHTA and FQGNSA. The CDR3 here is CASSLDRTGLYGYTF. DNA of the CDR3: TGTGCCAGCAGCTTAGATCGGACAGGACTCTATGGCTACACCTTC.

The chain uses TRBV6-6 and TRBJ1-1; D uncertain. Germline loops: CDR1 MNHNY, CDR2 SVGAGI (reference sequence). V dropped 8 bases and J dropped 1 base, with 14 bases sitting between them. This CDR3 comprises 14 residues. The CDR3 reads CASLGMRSNTEAFF. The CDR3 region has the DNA TGTGCCAGCCTTGGCATGAGGTCGAACACTGAAGCTTTCTTT.

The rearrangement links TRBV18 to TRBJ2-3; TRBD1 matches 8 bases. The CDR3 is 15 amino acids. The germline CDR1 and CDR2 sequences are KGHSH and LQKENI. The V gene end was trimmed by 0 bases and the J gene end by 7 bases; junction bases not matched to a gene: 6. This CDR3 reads CASSPPNGQGNTQYF. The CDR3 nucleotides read TGTGCCAGCTCACCACCCAACGGACAGGGAAATACGCAGTATTTT.

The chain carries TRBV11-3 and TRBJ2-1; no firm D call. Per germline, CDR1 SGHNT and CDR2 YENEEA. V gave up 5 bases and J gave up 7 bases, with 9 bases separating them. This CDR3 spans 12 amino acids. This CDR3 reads CASSPGLNEQFF. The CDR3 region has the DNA TGTGCCAGCAGCCCCGGTCTAAATGAGCAGTTCTTC.

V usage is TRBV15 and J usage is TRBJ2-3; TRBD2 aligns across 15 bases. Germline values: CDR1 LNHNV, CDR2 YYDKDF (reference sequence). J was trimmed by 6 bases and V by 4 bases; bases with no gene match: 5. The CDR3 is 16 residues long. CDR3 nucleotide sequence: TGTGCCACCAGCACCCGGACTAGCGGGGGGGCTGATACGCAGTATTTT. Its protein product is CATSTRTSGGADTQYF.

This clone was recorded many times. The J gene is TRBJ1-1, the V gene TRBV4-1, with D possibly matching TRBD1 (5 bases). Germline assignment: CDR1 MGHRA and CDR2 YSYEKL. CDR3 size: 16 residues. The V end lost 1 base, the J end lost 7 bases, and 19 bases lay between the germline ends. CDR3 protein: CASSQVGGSPQFEAFF. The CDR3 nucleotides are TGCGCCAGCAGCCAAGTTGGGGGGTCCCCCCAATTTGAAGCTTTCTTT.

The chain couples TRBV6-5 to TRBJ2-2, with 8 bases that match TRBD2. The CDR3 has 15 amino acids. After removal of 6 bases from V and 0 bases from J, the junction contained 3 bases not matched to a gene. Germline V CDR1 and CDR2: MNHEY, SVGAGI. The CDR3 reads CASRNGGANTGELFF. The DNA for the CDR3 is TGTGCCAGCAGGAACGGGGGGGCGAACACCGGGGAGCTGTTTTTT.

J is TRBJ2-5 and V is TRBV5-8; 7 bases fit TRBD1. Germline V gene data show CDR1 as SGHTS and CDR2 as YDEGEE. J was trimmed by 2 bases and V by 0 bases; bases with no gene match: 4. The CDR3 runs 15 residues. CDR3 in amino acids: CASSLDGTAQETQYF. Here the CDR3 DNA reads TGTGCCAGCAGCTTGGATGGGACAGCGCAAGAGACCCAGTACTTC.

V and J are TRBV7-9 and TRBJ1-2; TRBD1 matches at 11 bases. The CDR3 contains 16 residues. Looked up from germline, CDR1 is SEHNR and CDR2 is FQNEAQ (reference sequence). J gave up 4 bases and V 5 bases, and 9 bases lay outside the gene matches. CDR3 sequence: CASSTNTGTGGYGYTF. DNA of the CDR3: TGTGCCAGCAGCACCAACACCGGGACAGGGGGCTATGGCTACACCTTC.

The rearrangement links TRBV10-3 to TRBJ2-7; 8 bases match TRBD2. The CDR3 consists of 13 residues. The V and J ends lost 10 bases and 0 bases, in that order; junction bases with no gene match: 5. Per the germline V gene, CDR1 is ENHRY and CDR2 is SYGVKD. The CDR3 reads CATSGGSSYEQYF. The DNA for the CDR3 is TGTGCCACCTCGGGGGGGAGCTCCTACGAGCAGTACTTC.

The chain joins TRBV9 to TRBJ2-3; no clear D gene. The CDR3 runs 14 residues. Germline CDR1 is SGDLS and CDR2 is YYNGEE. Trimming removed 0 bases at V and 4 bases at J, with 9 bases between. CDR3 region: CASSVASPPDTQYF. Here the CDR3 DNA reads TGTGCCAGCAGCGTAGCCAGTCCCCCAGATACGCAGTATTTT.

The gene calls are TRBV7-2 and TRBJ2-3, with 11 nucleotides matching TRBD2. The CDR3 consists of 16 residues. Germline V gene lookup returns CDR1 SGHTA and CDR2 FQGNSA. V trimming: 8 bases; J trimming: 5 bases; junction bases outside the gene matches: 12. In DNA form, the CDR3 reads TGTGCCAGCTCTAGGGTTAGCGGGGGGGCGGGAGATACGCAGTATTTT. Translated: CASSRVSGGAGDTQYF.

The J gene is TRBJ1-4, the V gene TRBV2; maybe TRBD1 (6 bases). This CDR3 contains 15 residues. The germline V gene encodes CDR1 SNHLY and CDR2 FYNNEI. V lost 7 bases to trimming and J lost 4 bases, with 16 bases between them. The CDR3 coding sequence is TGTGCCAGCACCGAGCAGGGGACGGATAATGAAAAACTGTTTTTT. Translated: CASTEQGTDNEKLFF.